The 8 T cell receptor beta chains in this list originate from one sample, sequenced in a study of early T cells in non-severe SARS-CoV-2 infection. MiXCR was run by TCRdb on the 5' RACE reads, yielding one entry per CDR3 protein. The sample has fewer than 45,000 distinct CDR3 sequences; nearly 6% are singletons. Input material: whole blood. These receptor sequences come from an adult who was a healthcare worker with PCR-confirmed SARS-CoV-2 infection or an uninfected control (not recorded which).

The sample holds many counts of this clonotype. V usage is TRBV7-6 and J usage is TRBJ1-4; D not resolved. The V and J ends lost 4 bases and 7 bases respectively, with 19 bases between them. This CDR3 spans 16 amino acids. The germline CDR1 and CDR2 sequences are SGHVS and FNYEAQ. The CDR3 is CASSSSNVRDPEKLFF. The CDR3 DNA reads TGTGCCAGCAGCTCCTCAAACGTAAGGGATCCTGAAAAACTGTTTTTT.

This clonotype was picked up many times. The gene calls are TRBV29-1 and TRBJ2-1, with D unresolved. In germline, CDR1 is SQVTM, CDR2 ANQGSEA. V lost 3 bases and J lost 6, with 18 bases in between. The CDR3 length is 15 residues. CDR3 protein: CSVDRQARPLNEQFF. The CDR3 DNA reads TGCAGCGTTGATCGGCAGGCCCGCCCCCTCAATGAGCAGTTCTTC.

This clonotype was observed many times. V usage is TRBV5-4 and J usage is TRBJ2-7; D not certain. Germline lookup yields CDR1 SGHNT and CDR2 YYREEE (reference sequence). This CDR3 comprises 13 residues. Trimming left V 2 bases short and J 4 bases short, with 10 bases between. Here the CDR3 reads CASSFWMSYEQYF. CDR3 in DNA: TGTGCCAGCAGCTTTTGGATGTCGTACGAGCAGTACTTC.

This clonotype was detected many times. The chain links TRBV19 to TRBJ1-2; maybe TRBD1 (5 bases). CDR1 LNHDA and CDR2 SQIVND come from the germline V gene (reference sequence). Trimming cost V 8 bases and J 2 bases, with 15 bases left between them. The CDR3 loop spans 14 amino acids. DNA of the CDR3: TGTGCCAGTCATCAGGGCTCCCGAAACTATGGCTACACCTTC. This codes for CASHQGSRNYGYTF.

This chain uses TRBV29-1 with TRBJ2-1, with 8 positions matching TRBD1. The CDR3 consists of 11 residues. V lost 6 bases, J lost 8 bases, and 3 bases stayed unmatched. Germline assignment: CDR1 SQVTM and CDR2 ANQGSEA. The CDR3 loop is CSVGTGDEQFF. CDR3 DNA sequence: TGCAGCGTGGGGACAGGCGATGAGCAGTTCTTC.

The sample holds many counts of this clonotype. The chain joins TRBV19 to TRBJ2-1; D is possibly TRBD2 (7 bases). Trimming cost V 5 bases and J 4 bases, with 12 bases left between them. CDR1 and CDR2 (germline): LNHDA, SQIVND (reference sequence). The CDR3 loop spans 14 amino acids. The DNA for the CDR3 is TGTGCCAGTAGTGGAGGGGGGGATTACAATGAGCAGTTCTTC. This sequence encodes CASSGGGDYNEQFF. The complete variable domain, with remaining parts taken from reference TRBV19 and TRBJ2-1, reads DGGITQSPKYLFRKEGQNVTLSCEQNLNHDAMYWYRQDPGQGLRLIYYSQIVNDFQKGDIAEGYSVSREKKESFPLTVTSAQKNPTAFYLCASSGGGDYNEQFFGPGTRLTVL.

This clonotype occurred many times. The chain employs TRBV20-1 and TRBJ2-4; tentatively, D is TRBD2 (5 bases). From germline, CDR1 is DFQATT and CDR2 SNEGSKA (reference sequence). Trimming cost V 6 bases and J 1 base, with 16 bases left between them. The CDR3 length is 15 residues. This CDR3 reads CSAPKSTGAKNIQYF. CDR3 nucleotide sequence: TGCAGTGCCCCAAAGTCCACGGGGGCCAAAAACATTCAGTACTTC.

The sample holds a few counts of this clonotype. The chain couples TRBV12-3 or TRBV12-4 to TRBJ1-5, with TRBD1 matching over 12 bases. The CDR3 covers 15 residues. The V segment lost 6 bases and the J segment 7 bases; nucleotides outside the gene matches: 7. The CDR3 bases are TGTGCCAGCAGCCGGGACAGGGGGCGAGAGCAGCCCCAGCATTTT. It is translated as CASSRDRGREQPQHF.